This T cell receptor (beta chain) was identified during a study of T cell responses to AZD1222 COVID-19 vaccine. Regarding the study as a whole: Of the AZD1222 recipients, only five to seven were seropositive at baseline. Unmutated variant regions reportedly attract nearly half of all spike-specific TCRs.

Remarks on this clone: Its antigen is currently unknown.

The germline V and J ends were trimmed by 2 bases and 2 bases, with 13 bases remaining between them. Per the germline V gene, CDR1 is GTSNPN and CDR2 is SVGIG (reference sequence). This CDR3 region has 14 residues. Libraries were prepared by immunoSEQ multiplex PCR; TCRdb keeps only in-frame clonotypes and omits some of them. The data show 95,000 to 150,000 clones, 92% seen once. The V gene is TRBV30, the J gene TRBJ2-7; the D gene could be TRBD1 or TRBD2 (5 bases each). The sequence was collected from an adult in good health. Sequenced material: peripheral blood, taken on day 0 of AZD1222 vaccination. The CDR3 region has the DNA TGTGCCTGGAGTCATCCGGGACGGACCTACGAGCAGTACGTC. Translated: CAWSHPGRTYEQYV.